A selection of T cell receptor beta chains follows, all from one sample in a study of blood T cell repertoires in COVID-19. Some clones are missing from TCRdb's copy, which holds only in-frame ones; the method was immunoSEQ multiplex PCR. Of 200,000 to 250,000 clones in the sample, 90% to 95% were seen once. Sequenced input: PBMCs or T cells enriched from blood (not recorded which). The receptors derive from a woman younger than 30 who had recovered from COVID-19. Both conserved end residues are part of each CDR3. The D gene is left open where the match is weak. Size values are once, few and many counts, or a class for expanded clones, and some rows have none.

CASGPAGTTYNEQFF	TGTGCTAGTGGTCCCGCCGGGACTACCTACAATGAGCAGTTCTTC	TRBD2	TRBV12-5	TRBJ2-1	.	15
CASSRTGLNSYEQYF	TGTGCCAGCAGTCGTACGGGACTAAACTCCTACGAGCAGTACTTC	TRBD2	TRBV7-2	TRBJ2-7	.	15
CASSLVQGVSYEQYF	TGTGCCAGCAGCTTAGTCCAGGGGGTCTCCTACGAGCAGTACTTC	TRBD1	TRBV13	TRBJ2-7	once	15
CASSGTGTSETQYF	TGTGCCAGCAGCGGAACCGGGACTAGTGAGACCCAGTACTTC	TRBD2	TRBV9	TRBJ2-5	.	14
CASSLSSGNTIYF	TGTGCCAGCAGCCTTAGCTCTGGAAACACCATATATTTT	.	TRBV7-9	TRBJ1-3	.	13
CASSQFRQGARTEAFF	TGTGCCAGCAGCCAATTCAGACAGGGGGCTCGCACTGAAGCTTTCTTT	TRBD1	TRBV3-1/TRBV3-2	TRBJ1-1	.	16
CASSLGDRPYEQYF	TGCGCCAGCAGCTTGGGGGACAGACCCTACGAGCAGTACTTC	TRBD1	TRBV5-1	TRBJ2-7	.	14
CASKSSGGGNEKLFF	TGTGCCAGCAAATCTTCAGGAGGGGGCAATGAAAAACTGTTTTTT	TRBD1	TRBV6-5	TRBJ1-4	.	15
CASSLGRSYSYEQYF	TGTGCCAGCAGTTTGGGCAGGTCCTACTCCTACGAGCAGTACTTC	.	TRBV6-2/TRBV6-3	TRBJ2-7	.	15
CASQGLAGGIKDTQYF	TGTGCCAGCCAGGGACTAGCGGGGGGAATAAAGGATACGCAGTATTTT	TRBD2	TRBV3-1/TRBV3-2	TRBJ2-3	.	16
CASSWGQGAYEQYF	TGTGCCAGCAGTTGGGGACAGGGAGCCTACGAGCAGTACTTC	TRBD1	TRBV27	TRBJ2-7	.	14
CASIKSGTSTDTQYF	TGTGCCAGCATCAAGAGCGGTACTAGCACAGATACGCAGTATTTT	.	TRBV5-4	TRBJ2-3	.	15
CASRGGINNEQFF	TGTGCCAGCAGGGGAGGGATCAACAATGAGCAGTTCTTC	TRBD2	TRBV11-1	TRBJ2-1	.	13
CAISPTGGTEAFF	TGTGCCATCAGCCCGACAGGGGGCACTGAAGCTTTCTTT	TRBD1	TRBV10-3	TRBJ1-1	.	13
CATNHRDSENIQYF	TGTGCCACCAACCACCGGGACAGCGAAAACATTCAGTACTTC	TRBD1	TRBV15	TRBJ2-4	.	14
CASCKGTGNEQYF	TGTGCCAGCTGTAAGGGGACAGGCAACGAGCAGTACTTC	TRBD1	TRBV13	TRBJ2-7	.	13
CATHRVSGNTIYF	TGTGCCACACACAGGGTGTCCGGAAACACCATATATTTT	.	TRBV19	TRBJ1-3	.	13
CASSLGSYGYTF	TGTGCCAGCAGCTTAGGTTCATATGGCTACACCTTC	.	TRBV7-2	TRBJ1-2	.	12
CAISDGDRVHSNQPQHF	TGTGCCATCAGTGATGGGGACAGGGTCCATAGCAATCAGCCCCAGCATTTT	TRBD1	TRBV10-3	TRBJ1-5	.	17
CASSFARGRETQYF	TGTGCCAGCAGTTTTGCCCGGGGAAGAGAGACCCAGTACTTC	.	TRBV27	TRBJ2-5	.	14
CASSIAGGGNEQFF	TGTGCCAGTAGTATAGCCGGCGGGGGGAATGAGCAGTTCTTC	TRBD2	TRBV19	TRBJ2-1	.	14
CASSPPSGGYGYTF	TGTGCCAGCTCACCACCATCAGGGGGCTATGGCTACACCTTC	TRBD1	TRBV18	TRBJ1-2	.	14
CASSIAGAGGFNEQFF	TGTGCCAGTAGTATAGCCGGAGCGGGGGGTTTCAATGAGCAGTTCTTC	TRBD2	TRBV19	TRBJ2-1	.	16
CASSFLGLAGVNDTQYF	TGTGCCAGCAGCTTCTTGGGACTAGCGGGGGTCAACGATACGCAGTATTTT	TRBD2	TRBV11-2	TRBJ2-3	once	17
CAIRTGGTYEQYF	TGTGCCATCCGGACAGGGGGGACCTACGAGCAGTACTTC	TRBD1	TRBV2	TRBJ2-7	.	13
CASSEGQGINQPQHF	TGTGCCAGCAGCGAGGGACAGGGAATCAATCAGCCCCAGCATTTT	TRBD1	TRBV7-2	TRBJ1-5	once	15
CASSSSGQGAYGYTF	TGTGCCAGCAGCTCGTCCGGGCAGGGGGCCTATGGCTACACCTTC	TRBD1	TRBV7-9	TRBJ1-2	.	15
CASRPPGGNRYTF	TGTGCCAGCAGGCCTCCGGGGGGCAATCGCTACACCTTC	.	TRBV28	TRBJ1-2	.	13
CASGLGDSRNTEAFF	TGTGCTAGTGGTTTGGGGGACAGCAGGAACACTGAAGCTTTCTTT	TRBD1	TRBV12-5	TRBJ1-1	.	15
CASSFGTGNEQYF	TGTGCCAGCAGTTTCGGTACAGGGAACGAGCAGTACTTC	.	TRBV12-3/TRBV12-4	TRBJ2-7	.	13
CASSYSGQPQHF	TGTGCCAGCAGTTACTCTGGCCAGCCCCAGCATTTT	.	TRBV6-2/TRBV6-3	TRBJ1-5	.	12
CASSFRGQPQHF	TGTGCCAGCAGTTTTAGGGGTCAGCCCCAGCATTTT	.	TRBV12-3/TRBV12-4	TRBJ1-5	.	12
CASSSQGGRSYGYTF	TGTGCCAGCAGCTCTCAGGGCGGCCGGAGCTATGGCTACACCTTC	.	TRBV7-2	TRBJ1-2	.	15
CAASRGGPDTQYF	TGTGCCGCATCGCGGGGGGGCCCGGATACGCAGTATTTT	TRBD2	TRBV11-2	TRBJ2-3	once	13
CASSPQPGGGFELFF	TGTGCCAGCAGTCCACAACCCGGGGGAGGGTTCGAACTGTTTTTT	.	TRBV27	TRBJ1-4	.	15
CASTSGGAEEKLFF	TGTGCCAGTACTAGCGGGGGGGCGGAAGAAAAACTGTTTTTT	.	TRBV19	TRBJ1-4	.	14
CASSQGDQGTYEQYF	TGTGCCAGCAGCCAAGGGGATCAGGGAACTTACGAGCAGTACTTC	.	TRBV3-1/TRBV3-2	TRBJ2-7	.	15
CASSAAAYNEQFF	TGTGCCAGCAGCGCGGCAGCGTACAATGAGCAGTTCTTC	.	TRBV9	TRBJ2-1	.	13
CASSWGQGLYGYTF	TGTGCCAGCTCATGGGGACAGGGATTGTATGGCTACACCTTC	TRBD1	TRBV18	TRBJ1-2	.	14
CASSLYSGGGTDTQYF	TGTGCCAGCAGCCTCTATTCGGGGGGCGGAACAGATACGCAGTATTTT	.	TRBV7-9	TRBJ2-3	.	16
CASSQEGLAGQETQYF	TGCGCCAGCAGCCAAGAGGGTCTAGCGGGCCAAGAGACCCAGTACTTC	TRBD2	TRBV4-1	TRBJ2-5	.	16
CASSQGNIGTSGTYPFTHTQYF	TGCGCCAGCAGCCAAGGGAATATAGGGACTAGCGGGACTTACCCTTTCACACATACGCAGTATTTT	TRBD2	TRBV4-1	TRBJ2-3	.	22
CASAGAGDTQYF	TGTGCCAGCGCGGGGGCAGGAGATACGCAGTATTTT	.	TRBV28	TRBJ2-3	.	12
CASSQDVRLGRTEAFF	TGTGCCAGCAGCCAGGATGTTCGTCTGGGCCGTACTGAAGCTTTCTTT	.	TRBV3-1/TRBV3-2	TRBJ1-1	.	16